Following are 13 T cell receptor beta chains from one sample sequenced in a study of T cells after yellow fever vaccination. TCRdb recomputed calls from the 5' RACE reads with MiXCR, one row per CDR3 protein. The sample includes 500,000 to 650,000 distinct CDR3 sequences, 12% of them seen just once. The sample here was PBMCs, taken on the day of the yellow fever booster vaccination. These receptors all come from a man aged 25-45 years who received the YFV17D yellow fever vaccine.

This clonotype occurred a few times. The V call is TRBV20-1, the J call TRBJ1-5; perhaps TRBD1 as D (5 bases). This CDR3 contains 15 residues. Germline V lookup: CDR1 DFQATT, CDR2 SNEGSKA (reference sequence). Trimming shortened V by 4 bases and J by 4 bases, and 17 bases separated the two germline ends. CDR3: CSAKWPGGVNQPQHF. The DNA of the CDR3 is TGCAGTGCTAAATGGCCCGGGGGGGTTAATCAGCCCCAGCATTTT.

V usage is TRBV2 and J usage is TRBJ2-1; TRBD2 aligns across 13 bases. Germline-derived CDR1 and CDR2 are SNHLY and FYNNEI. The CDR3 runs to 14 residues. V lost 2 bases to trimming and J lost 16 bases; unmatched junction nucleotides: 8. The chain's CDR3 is CASSEPIGLAGVFF. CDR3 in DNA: TGTGCCAGCAGTGAACCTATCGGACTAGCGGGAGTTTTCTTC.

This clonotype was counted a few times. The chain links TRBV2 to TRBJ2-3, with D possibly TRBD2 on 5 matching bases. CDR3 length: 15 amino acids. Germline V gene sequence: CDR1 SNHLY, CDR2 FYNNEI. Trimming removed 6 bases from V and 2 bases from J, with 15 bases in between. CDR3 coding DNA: TGTGCCAGCAGCCAAGAGAGGGTGACCACAGATACGCAGTATTTT. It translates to CASSQERVTTDTQYF.

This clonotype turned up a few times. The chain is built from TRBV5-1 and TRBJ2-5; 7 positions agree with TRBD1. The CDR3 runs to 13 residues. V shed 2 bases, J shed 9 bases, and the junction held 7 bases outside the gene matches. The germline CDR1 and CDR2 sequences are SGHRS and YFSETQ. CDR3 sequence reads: CASSFRTGEAQYF. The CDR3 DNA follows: TGCGCCAGCAGCTTCCGGACAGGCGAGGCCCAGTACTTC.

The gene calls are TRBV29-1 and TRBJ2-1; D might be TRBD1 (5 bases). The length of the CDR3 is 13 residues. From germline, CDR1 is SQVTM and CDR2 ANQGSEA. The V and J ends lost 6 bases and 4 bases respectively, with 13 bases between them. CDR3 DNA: TGCAGCGTGCTACCCGGACAATACAATGAGCAGTTCTTC. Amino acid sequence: CSVLPGQYNEQFF.

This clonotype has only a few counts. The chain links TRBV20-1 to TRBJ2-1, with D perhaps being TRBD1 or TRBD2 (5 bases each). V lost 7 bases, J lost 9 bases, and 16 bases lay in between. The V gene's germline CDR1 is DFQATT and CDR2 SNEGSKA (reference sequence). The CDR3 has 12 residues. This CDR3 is CSVPTGPGEQFF. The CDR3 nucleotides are TGCAGTGTCCCGACGGGACCAGGTGAGCAGTTCTTC.

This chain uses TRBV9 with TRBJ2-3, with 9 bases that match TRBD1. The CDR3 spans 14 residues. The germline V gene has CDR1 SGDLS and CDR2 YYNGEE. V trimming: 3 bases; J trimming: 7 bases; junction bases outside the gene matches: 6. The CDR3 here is CASSGRGQGHTQYF. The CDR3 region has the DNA TGTGCCAGCAGCGGCCGGGGACAGGGCCATACGCAGTATTTT.

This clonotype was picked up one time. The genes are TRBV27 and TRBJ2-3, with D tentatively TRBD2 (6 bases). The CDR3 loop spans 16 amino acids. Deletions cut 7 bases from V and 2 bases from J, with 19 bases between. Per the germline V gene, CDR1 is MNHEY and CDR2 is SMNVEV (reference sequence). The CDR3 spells CASIAQPEGTTDTQYF. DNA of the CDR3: TGTGCCAGCATCGCCCAGCCGGAGGGTACCACAGATACGCAGTATTTT.

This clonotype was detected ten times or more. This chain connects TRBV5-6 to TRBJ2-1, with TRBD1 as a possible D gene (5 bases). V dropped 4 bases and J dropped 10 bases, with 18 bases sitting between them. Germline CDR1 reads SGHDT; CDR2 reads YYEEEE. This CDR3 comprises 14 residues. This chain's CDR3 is CASSPAGLGVEQFF. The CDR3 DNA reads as TGTGCCAGCAGCCCGGCCGGCCTAGGGGTCGAGCAGTTCTTC.

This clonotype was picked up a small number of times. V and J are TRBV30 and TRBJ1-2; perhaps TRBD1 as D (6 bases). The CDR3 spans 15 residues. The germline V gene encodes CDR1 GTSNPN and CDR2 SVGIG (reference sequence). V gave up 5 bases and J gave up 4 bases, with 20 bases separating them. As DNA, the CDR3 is TGTGCCTGGGGGTGGACAGCCTCCCCGGTCTATGGCTACACCTTC. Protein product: CAWGWTASPVYGYTF.

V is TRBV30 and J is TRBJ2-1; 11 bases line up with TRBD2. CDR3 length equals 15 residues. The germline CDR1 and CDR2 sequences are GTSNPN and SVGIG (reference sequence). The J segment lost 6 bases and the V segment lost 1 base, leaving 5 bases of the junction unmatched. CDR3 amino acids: CAWSATSGTRNEQFF. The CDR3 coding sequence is TGTGCCTGGAGTGCGACTAGCGGGACTCGCAATGAGCAGTTCTTC.

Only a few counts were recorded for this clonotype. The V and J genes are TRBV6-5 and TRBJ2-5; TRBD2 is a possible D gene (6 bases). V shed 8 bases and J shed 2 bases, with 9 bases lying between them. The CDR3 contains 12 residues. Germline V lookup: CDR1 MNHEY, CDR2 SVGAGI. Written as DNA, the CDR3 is TGTGCCAGCCCCGGGGGACAAGAGACCCAGTACTTC. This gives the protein CASPGGQETQYF.

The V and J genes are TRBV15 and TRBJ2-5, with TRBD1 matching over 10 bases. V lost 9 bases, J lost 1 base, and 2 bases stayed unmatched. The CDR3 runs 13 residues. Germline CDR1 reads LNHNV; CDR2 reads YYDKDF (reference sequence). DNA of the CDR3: TGTGCCACGCGGGACAGGGGCCAAGAGACCCAGTACTTC. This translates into CATRDRGQETQYF.